These 20 T cell receptor beta chains originate from one sample sequenced in a study of CD8 T cells in ankylosing spondylitis. Study-wide points: Characteristic, it appeared, of ankylosing spondylitis blood was a TCR beta motif of several highly homologous variants.

What these receptors recognize is not known. TCRdb processed the 5' RACE reads anew with MiXCR; each CDR3 protein has one entry. The data show about 500,000 distinct CDR3 sequences, with about 13% seen just once and about 6.8% held by the top ten. The sample comprised blood, either unsorted or a sorted T cell fraction (not recorded which). The receptor source for this set is a male donor with ankylosing spondylitis.

The sample holds many counts of this clonotype. This chain connects TRBV5-6 to TRBJ2-2, with D perhaps TRBD1 (5 bases). This CDR3 comprises 16 residues. V was clipped by 1 base and J by 5 bases, with 15 bases between them. Germline-derived CDR1 and CDR2 are SGHDT and YYEEEE. The DNA for the CDR3 is TGTGCCAGCAGCTTGTGGGGCAGGGTGAGAACCGGGGAGCTGTTTTTT. It codes for CASSLWGRVRTGELFF.

The chain couples TRBV20-1 to TRBJ2-1; 14 bases are a match to TRBD2. V lost 4 bases to trimming and J lost 2 bases; unmatched junction nucleotides: 13. Germline-derived CDR1 and CDR2 are DFQATT and SNEGSKA (reference sequence). This CDR3 contains 19 residues. CDR3 sequence (DNA): TGCAGTGCTATGACTAGCGGGAGGGGAAGCACATTAGCCTACAATGAGCAGTTCTTC. As protein: CSAMTSGRGSTLAYNEQFF.

A few counts support this clonotype. This chain links TRBV3-1 with TRBJ1-3; TRBD1 aligns across 7 bases. The germline CDR1 and CDR2 sequences are LGHDT and YNNKEL (reference sequence). CDR3 length: 16 residues. V lost 2 bases to trimming and J lost 3 bases; unmatched junction nucleotides: 7. The CDR3 protein is CASSQPGGLGGNTIYF. In DNA, the CDR3 is TGTGCCAGCAGCCAACCAGGGGGTCTGGGTGGAAACACCATATATTTT.

The rearrangement joins TRBV29-1 to TRBJ2-2; D gene uncertain. V lost 0 bases and J 0 bases, leaving 5 bases between the germline ends. The germline gives CDR1 SQVTM, CDR2 ANQGSEA. The CDR3 extends over 14 amino acids. The CDR3 loop reads CSVEDRPNTGELFF. The CDR3 DNA follows: TGCAGCGTTGAAGACAGACCGAACACCGGGGAGCTGTTTTTT.

The V call is TRBV20-1, the J call TRBJ2-1; D uncertain. CDR3 length: 14 residues. Trimming removed 3 bases at V and 0 bases at J, with 9 bases between. Germline CDR1 DFQATT, CDR2 SNEGSKA (reference sequence). As DNA, the CDR3 is TGCAGTGCTAGCTTCCTGAGCTCCTACAATGAGCAGTTCTTC. Translated: CSASFLSSYNEQFF.

This chain links TRBV6-5 with TRBJ1-5; the D is unclear. The CDR3 spans 14 residues. Germline CDR1 MNHEY, CDR2 SVGAGI. The germline V and J ends were trimmed by 6 bases and 0 bases, with 9 bases remaining between them. CDR3 protein: CASRLTSSNQPQHF. In DNA, the CDR3 is TGTGCCAGCAGGTTAACCTCTAGCAATCAGCCCCAGCATTTT.

This clonotype was observed a handful of times. V gene TRBV11-2 combines with J gene TRBJ2-7; the match to TRBD2 covers 13 bases. Losses at the gene ends were 5 bases for V and 2 bases for J; bases not matched to a gene: 15. The CDR3 extends over 19 amino acids. CDR1 is SGHAT, CDR2 FQNNGV, per germline. The CDR3 is CASSRQALAGGVWAYEQYF. CDR3 DNA: TGTGCCAGCAGCCGCCAAGCACTAGCGGGAGGGGTCTGGGCCTACGAGCAGTACTTC.

A few counts support this clonotype. The V and J genes are TRBV5-1 and TRBJ1-1; D uncertain. Trimming removed 3 bases from V and 1 base from J, with 7 bases in between. CDR1 and CDR2 from the germline V gene are SGHRS and YFSETQ. This CDR3 is 13 amino acids long. The CDR3 bases are TGCGCCAGCAGCTATCAAGAGAACACTGAAGCTTTCTTT. Residues: CASSYQENTEAFF.

This clonotype was counted ten times or more. The chain links TRBV5-1 to TRBJ2-2; 9 positions agree with TRBD1. The V and J ends lost 0 bases and 7 bases, in that order; junction bases with no gene match: 7. The CDR3 consists of 16 residues. From germline, CDR1 is SGHRS and CDR2 YFSETQ. CDR3 region: CASSLAPQGAVGELFF. The CDR3 DNA follows: TGCGCCAGCAGCTTGGCTCCACAGGGGGCAGTCGGGGAGCTGTTTTTT.

This clonotype was recorded at least ten times. This chain links TRBV5-1 with TRBJ1-6, with unresolved D. Trimming took off 7 bases at V and 2 bases at J, with 10 bases between the two ends. The CDR3 is 14 residues long. CDR1 is SGHRS, CDR2 YFSETQ, per germline. The CDR3 region has the DNA TGCGCCAGCTCGGCACCTACCTATAATTCACCCCTCCACTTT. This gives the protein CASSAPTYNSPLHF.

The chain carries TRBV5-1 and TRBJ1-3; the D is unclear. The germline V and J ends were trimmed by 2 bases and 0 bases, with 9 bases remaining between them. This CDR3 contains 15 residues. The germline V gene has CDR1 SGHRS and CDR2 YFSETQ. CDR3 protein: CASSFAGSSGNTIYF. CDR3 in DNA: TGCGCCAGCAGCTTCGCCGGAAGCTCTGGAAACACCATATATTTT.

The chain has TRBV3-1 and TRBJ1-4; D unresolved. This CDR3 has 14 amino acids. The V gene's germline CDR1 is LGHDT and CDR2 YNNKEL (reference sequence). V shed 4 bases and J shed 4 bases, with 10 bases lying between them. The CDR3 nucleotides read TGTGCCAGCAGCCTGGGTCAGTATAATGAAAAACTGTTTTTT. Translated, it gives CASSLGQYNEKLFF.

This clonotype was seen more than once but under ten times. The genes are TRBV24-1 and TRBJ2-2; 7 bases align to TRBD1. This CDR3 comprises 16 residues. V shed 1 base and J 3 bases; nucleotides not matched to a gene: 4. Germline values: CDR1 KGHDR, CDR2 SFDVKD. CDR3 sequence: CATSDLFGTDTGELFF. CDR3 sequence (DNA): TGTGCCACCAGTGATTTATTCGGGACAGACACCGGGGAGCTGTTTTTT.

This clonotype was seen more than once but under ten times. The chain carries TRBV20-1 and TRBJ1-2; possibly TRBD1 for D (5 bases). The CDR3 spans 17 residues. CDR1 is DFQATT, CDR2 SNEGSKA, per germline (reference sequence). V was shortened by 6 bases and J by 4 bases, with 27 bases between the two germline ends. The CDR3 nucleotides are TGCAGTGCCAATCCGCACCCAGGGAGGGAAATTGTCTATGGCTACACCTTC. Encoded protein: CSANPHPGREIVYGYTF.

The rearrangement joins TRBV12-2 to TRBJ1-5; the table's D gene call, TRBD1, was not cross checked with the DNA. TRBV12-2 is marked as a pseudogene. The CDR3 sequence is 19 residues long. The CDR3 DNA is TGTGCAAGTCGCTCGCGGGCGGGACAGGGGGACGATAGCAATCAGCCCCAGCATTTT. Translating it yields CASRSRAGQGDDSNQPQHF.

This clonotype was recorded a few times. The chain combines TRBV7-9 with TRBJ1-1; D may be TRBD1 (5 bases). V lost 5 bases and J 5 bases, leaving 18 bases between the germline ends. The CDR3 is made up of 15 amino acids. Germline V gene lookup returns CDR1 SEHNR and CDR2 FQNEAQ (reference sequence). This CDR3 is CASSQEGTLGTEAFF. The CDR3 DNA follows: TGTGCCAGCAGCCAAGAGGGGACTCTGGGGACTGAAGCTTTCTTT.

The CDR3 DNA sequence: TGTGCCAGCAGCAGACTAGCGGGAGGAAGAGATACGCAGTATTTT. Its translation: CASSRLAGGRDTQYF. The rearrangement joins TRBV7-9 to TRBJ2-3, with 13 bases fitting TRBD2. V was pared by 5 bases and J by 5 bases, with 4 bases of the junction left unmatched. Germline CDR1 SEHNR, CDR2 FQNEAQ (reference sequence). The CDR3 has 15 amino acids.

This clonotype was counted at least ten times. J is TRBJ2-7 and V is TRBV20-1, with D perhaps matching TRBD1 (5 bases). Looked up from germline, CDR1 is DFQATT and CDR2 is SNEGSKA (reference sequence). V was clipped by 3 bases and J by 6 bases, with 12 bases between them. The CDR3 length is 12 residues. The CDR3 reads CSARAGFREQYF. The CDR3 DNA is TGCAGTGCTAGGGCAGGGTTTCGCGAGCAGTACTTC.

The rearrangement uses TRBV29-1 and TRBJ2-5; 10 nucleotides agree with TRBD2. The V and J ends lost 7 bases and 5 bases, in that order; junction bases with no gene match: 10. Germline V gene sequence: CDR1 SQVTM, CDR2 ANQGSEA. This CDR3 has 14 amino acids. CDR3 sequence: CSASAGGPGETQYF. The DNA for the CDR3 is TGCAGCGCATCAGCGGGAGGGCCAGGGGAGACCCAGTACTTC.

This clonotype was observed a few times. The chain carries TRBV20-1 and TRBJ2-5; D gene unclear. Per germline, CDR1 DFQATT and CDR2 SNEGSKA (reference sequence). This CDR3 spans 13 amino acids. Trimming left V 2 bases short and J 3 bases short, with 10 bases between. The CDR3 region has the DNA TGCAGTGCTAGACCCGACAAGAAAGAGACCCAGTACTTC. Translating it yields CSARPDKKETQYF.